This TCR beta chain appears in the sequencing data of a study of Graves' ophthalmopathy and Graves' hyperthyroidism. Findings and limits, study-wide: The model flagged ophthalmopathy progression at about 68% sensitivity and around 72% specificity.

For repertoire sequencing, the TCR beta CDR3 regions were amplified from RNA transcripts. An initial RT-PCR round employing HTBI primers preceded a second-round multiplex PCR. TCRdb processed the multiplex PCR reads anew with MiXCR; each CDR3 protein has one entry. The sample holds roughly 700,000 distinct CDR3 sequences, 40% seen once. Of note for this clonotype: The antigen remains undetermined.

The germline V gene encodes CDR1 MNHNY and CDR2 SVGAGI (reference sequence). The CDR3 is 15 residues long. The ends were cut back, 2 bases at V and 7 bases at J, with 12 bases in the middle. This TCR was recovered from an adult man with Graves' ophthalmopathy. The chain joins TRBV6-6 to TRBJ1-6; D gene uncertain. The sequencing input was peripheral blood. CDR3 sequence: CASSYGQVPNSPLHF. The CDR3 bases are TGTGCCAGCAGTTACGGTCAGGTACCAAATTCACCCCTCCACTTT.